This T cell receptor beta chain was captured in a study of blood T cell repertoires in COVID-19 (TCRdb year 2020). Concerning the study at large: Collaborator samples came from the United States, Italy and Spain and covered acute and convalescent phases of COVID-19. The prospective study material was composed of cDNA or gDNA derived from T cells, B-cell-depleted T cells, or PBMCs. The dataset comprised deeply sampled blood TCRbeta repertoires from subjects exposed to, actively infected with, or recovered from COVID-19. The repertoires were released in a freely available public database meant as a resource for research on the immune response to SARS-CoV-2. Samples were obtained from the ongoing ImmuneRACE study (first 160 participants) and from about 1,300 subjects provided by 6 global collaborators. The sample metadata nearly always contained a de-identified subject ID, COVID-19 status, age in years and sex. Where available, HLA class I and class II types were obtained from metadata supplied by the sample provider rather than from assay-based typing.

Collaborating institutions collected whole blood in K2EDTA tubes following their own protocols. For TCRbeta analysis, collaborators shipped samples in one of three forms: frozen whole blood, isolated PBMCs, or DNA extracted from either of those sample types. Its CDR3 holds 14 amino acids, cysteine through phenylalanine. Only the CDR3 portion is preserved as DNA: 42 bases, with reading frame beginning at the first base. V and J are truncated by 4 bases and 4 bases respectively, leaving an intervening sequence of 13 bases. CDR1 and CDR2 are drawn from the germline V gene (reference sequence): SEHNR, FQNEAQ. The immunoSEQ Assay, a bias-controlled multiplex PCR, was used to amplify TCRbeta CDR3 regions from genomic DNA. On the authors' methods: The number of nucleated cells in each sample was estimated by amplification of reference gene primers within the assay. Sequence reads were collapsed and filtered to measure the absolute abundance of every unique TCRbeta CDR3 rearrangement. Productive Simpson clonality was computed per sample as the square root of Simpson's diversity index over productive rearrangements. The table comes from immuneACCESS by way of TCRdb, which keeps in-frame sequences with V and J called. Part of the clones is missing from these tables; in studies checked, under half for an unresolved V gene and the rest for unknown reasons. V, J and clone size reflect that table, while D and trimming were determined from the DNA. The sample has around 700,000 clones on record, more than 80% of them singletons. The top ten clonotypes cover under 0.3% of the sample.

The paper's findings and limits, for the study overall: The quantity of clinical and demographic metadata differed by source and by participant and was supplied without curation.

As for this clone: Its antigen is still unknown. The input lacks base qualities; no much larger clone sits a single base away.

This TCR was sampled from a woman aged 18-29 years with acute or convalescent COVID-19. This sequence uses TRBV7-9 and TRBJ1-1; the D region possibly corresponds to TRBD1 (6 bases align). Input material: peripheral blood. The CDR3 reads as follows: CASSSRGRVTEAFF. The nucleotides read TGTGCCAGCAGCTCGCGGGGGCGGGTCACTGAAGCTTTCTTT.